Below, 21 T cell receptor beta chains from the same sample are listed, as sequenced in a study of blood T cell repertoires in COVID-19. Assay: immunoSEQ multiplex PCR; the TCRdb copy retains only in-frame clones and omits some. The repertoire consists of about 25,000 clones, with over 85% occurring once and the leading ten covering 3.5% to 5%. The sample taken for sequencing was peripheral blood. These receptors were taken from a human donor with active COVID-19. The donor label of this sample is uncertain.

This chain links TRBV2 with TRBJ2-7; 12 bases align to TRBD1. The CDR3 has 16 amino acids. From germline, CDR1 is SNHLY and CDR2 FYNNEI. The trim removed 7 bases at V and 1 base at J, leaving 8 bases unmatched. In nucleotides, the CDR3 is TGTGCCAGCACCTTCCGGGACAGGGGGCGTTCCTACGAGCAGTACTTC. This gives the protein CASTFRDRGRSYEQYF.

This rearrangement joins TRBV7-9 to TRBJ1-4; D gene uncertain. Trimming removed 5 bases at V and 10 bases at J, with 8 bases between. The V gene's germline CDR1 is SEHNR and CDR2 FQNEAQ (reference sequence). The CDR3 runs to 11 residues. The CDR3 DNA sequence: TGTGCCAGCAGCGCCGGTGGAAAACTGTTTTTT. It encodes CASSAGGKLFF.

This clone was detected only once. The chain uses TRBV4-1 and TRBJ2-5; D possibly corresponds to TRBD2 (6 bases). The CDR3 is 17 residues long. Germline loops: CDR1 MGHRA, CDR2 YSYEKL. Trimming took 1 base from V and 2 from J, leaving 17 bases between them. The CDR3, as DNA: TGCGCCAGCAGCCAAGCCCCCACCCGGGACTCACAAGAGACCCAGTACTTC. Its translation is CASSQAPTRDSQETQYF.

In DNA form, the CDR3 reads TGTGCCAGCAGCTTACGGACACACGCTGGAAACACCATATATTTT. As protein: CASSLRTHAGNTIYF. This chain connects TRBV7-8 to TRBJ1-3; D may be TRBD1 (5 bases). With 2 bases removed from V and 2 bases from J, the gap between germline ends came to 10 bases. The CDR3 is made up of 15 amino acids. Germline lookup yields CDR1 SGHVS and CDR2 FQNEAQ. Using reference TRBV7-8 and TRBJ1-3 for the parts outside the CDR3, the full variable domain is GAGVSQSPRYKVAKRGQDVALRCDPISGHVSLFWYQQALGQGPEFLTYFQNEAQLDKSGLPSDRFFAERPEGSVSTLKIQRTQQEDSAVYLCASSLRTHAGNTIYFGEGSWLTVV.

The chain employs TRBV30 and TRBJ2-3; 8 bases agree with TRBD2. This CDR3 is built from 13 residues. V shed 4 bases and J 10 bases; nucleotides not matched to a gene: 10. Germline V CDR1 and CDR2: GTSNPN, SVGIG (reference sequence). The CDR3 DNA sequence: TGTGCCTGGAAGAAGGGACTAGAGTTTTCGCAGTATTTT. This codes for CAWKKGLEFSQYF.

CDR3 sequence: CASSLLTSGTYQETQYF. CDR3 DNA sequence: TGTGCCAGCAGTTTGCTCACTAGCGGGACCTACCAAGAGACCCAGTACTTC. The V gene is TRBV27, the J gene TRBJ2-5; 10 bases agree with TRBD2. Per germline, CDR1 MNHEY and CDR2 SMNVEV (reference sequence). Trimming cost V 3 bases and J 0 bases; bases outside gene matches: 7. The CDR3 extends over 17 amino acids.

This CDR3 is CASSQIAGEAYEQYF. The CDR3 DNA follows: TGTGCCAGCAGCCAGATAGCGGGGGAAGCCTACGAGCAGTACTTC. The V and J genes are TRBV7-2 and TRBJ2-7, with 9 bases fitting TRBD2. After removal of 5 bases from V and 2 bases from J, the junction contained 7 bases not matched to a gene. Per germline, CDR1 SGHTA and CDR2 FQGNSA. The CDR3 covers 15 residues.

The chain has TRBV7-9 and TRBJ2-7; tentatively, D is TRBD2 (5 bases). Trimming cost V 3 bases and J 3 bases, with 6 bases left between them. Germline V CDR1 and CDR2: SEHNR, FQNEAQ (reference sequence). The CDR3 runs to 12 residues. CDR3 bases: TGTGCCAGCAGCTTCGACTACTACGAGCAGTACTTC. As protein: CASSFDYYEQYF.

CDR3 sequence reads: CASKLAGGLNAKNIQYF. The CDR3 coding sequence is TGTGCCAGCAAATTAGCGGGAGGACTCAACGCCAAAAACATTCAGTACTTC. The chain joins TRBV27 to TRBJ2-4; TRBD2 aligns across 10 bases. The CDR3 contains 17 residues. V was pared by 7 bases and J by 1 base, with 10 bases of the junction left unmatched. Germline CDR1 MNHEY, CDR2 SMNVEV (reference sequence).

This clone was seen a single time. The chain uses TRBV4-1 and TRBJ2-1; TRBD2 matches 9 bases. Germline CDR1 MGHRA, CDR2 YSYEKL. The CDR3 runs 14 residues. J was trimmed by 10 bases and V by 2 bases; bases with no gene match: 6. CDR3 sequence (DNA): TGCGCCAGCAGCCAAAATAGCGGGAGAAACGAGCAGTTCTTC. It codes for CASSQNSGRNEQFF.

The chain couples TRBV18 to TRBJ2-7; 11 bases fit TRBD2. Germline-derived CDR1 and CDR2 are KGHSH and LQKENI. Unmatched junction bases numbered 5, after V lost 6 bases and J lost 1 base. This CDR3 has 15 amino acids. Here the CDR3 DNA reads TGTGCCAGCTCGGCCGGGACTAGCGGTTCCTACGAGCAGTACTTC. Protein sequence: CASSAGTSGSYEQYF.

The J gene is TRBJ2-1, the V gene TRBV6-6; 8 bases match TRBD2. The CDR3 runs to 14 residues. V dropped 7 bases and J dropped 3; count of bases not matched to a gene: 5. Germline loops: CDR1 MNHNY, CDR2 SVGAGI (reference sequence). The CDR3 reads CASNELAGYNEQFF. The CDR3 DNA reads as TGTGCCAGCAATGAGCTAGCGGGCTACAATGAGCAGTTCTTC.

The gene calls are TRBV7-2 and TRBJ2-5; tentatively, D is TRBD2 (6 bases). Germline CDR1 is SGHTA and CDR2 is FQGNSA. V lost 5 bases to trimming and J lost 4 bases, with 17 bases between them. This CDR3 region has 15 residues. The CDR3 DNA reads as TGTGCCAGCAGCCCGGGGGACGCCGCAACAGAGACCCAGTACTTC. Translation gives CASSPGDAATETQYF.

The genes are TRBV7-9 and TRBJ2-5, with TRBD2 matching 7 bases. CDR3 size: 16 residues. Trimming removed 1 base from V and 0 bases from J; junction bases left unmatched: 5. In germline, CDR1 is SEHNR, CDR2 FQNEAQ (reference sequence). CDR3 in amino acids: CASSLDLAAHQETQYF. The CDR3 nucleotides read TGTGCCAGCAGCTTAGATCTAGCGGCGCACCAAGAGACCCAGTACTTC.

V is TRBV11-3 and J is TRBJ2-1, with 12 positions matching TRBD2. Germline V lookup: CDR1 SGHNT, CDR2 YENEEA. The CDR3 length is 18 residues. The ends lost 3 bases at V and 0 bases at J; junction bases unmatched: 6. Written as DNA, the CDR3 is TGTGCCAGCAGCTTGTCCCGGACTAGCGGGGCCTCCTACAATGAGCAGTTCTTC. As protein: CASSLSRTSGASYNEQFF.

The chain recombines TRBV7-8 with TRBJ2-3; D might be TRBD2 (5 bases). CDR1 and CDR2 from the germline V gene are SGHVS and FQNEAQ. This CDR3 is 15 amino acids long. V was cut by 1 base and J by 5 bases, with 13 bases left in between. The CDR3: CASSLVAGYGDTQYF. As DNA, the CDR3 is TGTGCCAGCAGCTTAGTGGCGGGCTATGGAGATACGCAGTATTTT.

The chain employs TRBV7-6 and TRBJ1-2, with D possibly matching TRBD1 (6 bases). The length of the CDR3 is 14 residues. Between the trimmed V and J ends, which lost 0 bases and 4 bases, there was a span of 9 bases. Per germline, CDR1 SGHVS and CDR2 FNYEAQ. CDR3 sequence (DNA): TGTGCCAGCAGCTTAGCCCAGGGGAGCTATGGCTACACCTTC. It yields the protein CASSLAQGSYGYTF.

V is TRBV5-1 and J is TRBJ1-2, with a possible D match to TRBD1 (6 bases). The CDR3 sequence is 16 residues long. Germline V gene data show CDR1 as SGHRS and CDR2 as YFSETQ. V lost 4 bases and J lost 4, with 20 bases in between. The CDR3 is CASSANGQQRLYGYTF. In DNA form, the CDR3 reads TGCGCCAGCAGCGCGAACGGACAGCAGCGCCTCTATGGCTACACCTTC. The variable domain in full, completed from reference TRBV5-1 and TRBJ1-2, reads KAGVTQTPRYLIKTRGQQVTLSCSPISGHRSVSWYQQTPGQGLQFLFEYFSETQRNKGNFPGRFSGRQFSNSRSEMNVSTLELGDSALYLCASSANGQQRLYGYTFGSGTRLTVV.

DNA of the CDR3: TGTGCCAGTAGGACTCGGGACAGGGGGAGAGATCAGCCCCAGCATTTT. This encodes CASRTRDRGRDQPQHF. The gene calls are TRBV19 and TRBJ1-5; the match to TRBD1 covers 11 bases. V lost 6 bases and J lost 5; bases outside the gene matches: 9. Looked up from germline, CDR1 is LNHDA and CDR2 is SQIVND (reference sequence). The CDR3 covers 16 residues. The entire variable domain, with the rest obtained from reference TRBV19 and TRBJ1-5, is as follows: DGGITQSPKYLFRKEGQNVTLSCEQNLNHDAMYWYRQDPGQGLRLIYYSQIVNDFQKGDIAEGYSVSREKKESFPLTVTSAQKNPTAFYLCASRTRDRGRDQPQHFGDGTRLSIL.

The V gene is TRBV11-3, the J gene TRBJ2-1, with D unclear. Germline values: CDR1 SGHNT, CDR2 YENEEA. The CDR3 loop spans 16 amino acids. Trimming took off 1 base at V and 2 bases at J, with 12 bases between the two ends. The CDR3 here is CASSLGPGSPYNEQFF. The CDR3 region has the DNA TGTGCCAGCAGCTTAGGGCCGGGTTCCCCCTACAATGAGCAGTTCTTC.

The V gene is TRBV11-2, the J gene TRBJ1-1; D is undetermined. CDR3 length equals 11 residues. V dropped 9 bases and J dropped 1 base, with 6 bases sitting between them. In germline, CDR1 is SGHAT, CDR2 FQNNGV. The CDR3: CASAGNTEAFF. The CDR3 bases are TGTGCCAGTGCCGGGAACACTGAAGCTTTCTTT.